This T cell receptor (beta chain) was identified during a study of blood T cells in healthy people across ages. About the study: About one barcoded beta molecule was captured per two T cells (by template switching).

A remark on this clonotype: What it binds is not known.

Study-level points and caveats: Greater diversity and more naive CD4+ cells were seen in long-lived donors than in aged donors.

Primers used in a second PCR of about 7 to 12 cycles were a sample-barcoded 5' primer and a J-beta primer mix. All samples gave at least 2.5 million CDR3-containing paired-end reads. TCRdb reanalysed the 5' RACE reads using MiXCR and keeps one entry per CDR3 protein. The sample lists roughly 2 million distinct CDR3 sequences, 49% seen once, with over 2% in the top ten. The J segment lost 3 bases and the V segment lost 6 bases, leaving 12 bases of the junction unmatched. Germline V lookup: CDR1 MNHNS, CDR2 SASEGT. This CDR3 has 16 amino acids. This chain connects TRBV6-1 to TRBJ2-3, with TRBD1 matching over 7 bases. Sequencing used blood. The clonotype was recovered from a woman aged 40 to 50 in good health. The CDR3 is CASRENRGPGTDTQYF. Here the CDR3 DNA reads TGTGCCAGCAGGGAAAACAGGGGCCCGGGGACAGATACGCAGTATTTT.